The following is a T cell receptor beta chain sequence with its context. This clone was seen once. The antigen this receptor binds is unknown. No clone much larger than this one lies a single base away; base qualities are absent. The collaborating institutions used their own protocols to collect whole blood in K2EDTA tubes. Collaborator samples were shipped for TCRbeta analysis as frozen whole blood, isolated PBMCs, or DNA extracted from either sample type. TCRbeta CDR3 regions were amplified from genomic DNA using the immunoSEQ Assay, a bias-controlled multiplex PCR. On the study's bioinformatics: The number of nucleated cells in each sample was estimated by amplification of reference gene primers within the assay. To quantify the absolute abundance of each unique TCRbeta CDR3 rearrangement, sequence reads were collapsed and filtered. Productive Simpson clonality was computed per sample as the square root of Simpson's diversity index over productive rearrangements. TCRdb's version of the immuneACCESS table is confined to in-frame rearrangements and falls short of the full clone set. An unresolved V gene accounts for under half of the shortfall where checked; the remainder is of unknown origin. The V and J calls and clone size come from that table; D and trimming were worked out from the DNA. The sample table shows tens of thousands of clones, and approximately 80% are seen once. The ten largest make up roughly 3.2% of the sample.

The data stem from a study of blood T cell repertoires in COVID-19 (dated by TCRdb to between 2020 and 2021). About the investigation overall: Samples covering the acute and convalescent phases of COVID-19 were provided by collaborators in the United States, Italy and Spain. The repertoires were released in a freely available public database meant as a resource for research on the immune response to SARS-CoV-2. The dataset comprised deeply sampled blood TCRbeta repertoires from subjects exposed to, actively infected with, or recovered from COVID-19. Nearly every sample came with metadata listing a de-identified subject ID, COVID-19 status, age in years and sex. Samples came from the ongoing ImmuneRACE study (first 160 participants) plus 1,254 subjects from 6 global collaborators. Where available, HLA class I and class II types were obtained from metadata supplied by the sample provider rather than from assay-based typing. The material from the prospective study consisted of cDNA or gDNA derived from T cells, B-cell-depleted T cells, or PBMCs.

The germline V gene yields MNHEY for CDR1 and SVGAGI for CDR2. V ends up 5 bases short and J 5 bases short, with an unmatched junction base count of 5. The CDR3 measures 13 amino acids from cysteine to phenylalanine. Left in the record is the CDR3 DNA by itself, 39 bases read in frame from the first base. On the study overall, not on this receptor specifically: The amount of clinical and demographic metadata varied by source and participant and was provided uncurated.

Sequences were obtained from peripheral blood. The sequence came from a man aged 45-60 years with acute or convalescent COVID-19. The receptor chain draws on TRBV6-5 and TRBJ2-5; a stretch of 7 junction bases matches TRBD1. The base sequence is TGTGCCAGCAGTCCAACGGACAGGGAGACCCAGTACTTC. This encodes CASSPTDRETQYF.